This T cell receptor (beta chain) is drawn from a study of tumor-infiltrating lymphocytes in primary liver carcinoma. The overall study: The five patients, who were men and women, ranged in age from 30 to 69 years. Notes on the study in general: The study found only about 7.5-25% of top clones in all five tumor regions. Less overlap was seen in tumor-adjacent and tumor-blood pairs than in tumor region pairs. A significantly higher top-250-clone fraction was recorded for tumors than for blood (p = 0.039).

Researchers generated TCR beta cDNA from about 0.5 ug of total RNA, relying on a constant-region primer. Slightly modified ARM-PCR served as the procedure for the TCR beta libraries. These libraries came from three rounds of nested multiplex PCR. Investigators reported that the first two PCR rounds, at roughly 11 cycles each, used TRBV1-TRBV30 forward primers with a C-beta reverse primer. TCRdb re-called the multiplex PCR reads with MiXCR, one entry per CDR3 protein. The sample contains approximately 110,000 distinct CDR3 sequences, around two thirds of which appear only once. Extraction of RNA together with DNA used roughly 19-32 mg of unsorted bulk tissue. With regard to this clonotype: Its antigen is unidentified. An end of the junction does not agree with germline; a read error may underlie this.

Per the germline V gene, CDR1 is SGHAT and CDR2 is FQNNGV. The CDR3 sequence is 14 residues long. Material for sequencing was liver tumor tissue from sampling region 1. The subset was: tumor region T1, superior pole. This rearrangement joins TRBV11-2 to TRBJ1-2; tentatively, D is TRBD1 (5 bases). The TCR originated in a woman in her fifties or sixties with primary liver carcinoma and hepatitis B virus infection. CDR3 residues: CARSPLLGHYGYTF. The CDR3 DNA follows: TGTGCCAGGAGCCCTCTTCTGGGGCACTATGGTTACACCTTC.